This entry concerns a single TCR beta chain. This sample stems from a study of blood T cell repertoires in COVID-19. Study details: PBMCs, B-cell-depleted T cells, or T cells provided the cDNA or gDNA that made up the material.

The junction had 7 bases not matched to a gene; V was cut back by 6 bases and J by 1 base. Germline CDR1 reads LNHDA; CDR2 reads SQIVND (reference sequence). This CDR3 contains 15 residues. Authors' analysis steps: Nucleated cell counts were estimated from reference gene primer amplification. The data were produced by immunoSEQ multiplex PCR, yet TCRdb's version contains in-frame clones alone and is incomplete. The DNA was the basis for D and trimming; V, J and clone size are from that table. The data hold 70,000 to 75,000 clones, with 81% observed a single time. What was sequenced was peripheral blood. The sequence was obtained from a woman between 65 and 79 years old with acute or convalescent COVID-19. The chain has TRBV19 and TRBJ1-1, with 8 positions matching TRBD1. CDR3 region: CASSLTGQGNTEAFF. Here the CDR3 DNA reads TGTGCCAGTAGCCTAACCGGACAGGGGAACACTGAAGCTTTCTTT.